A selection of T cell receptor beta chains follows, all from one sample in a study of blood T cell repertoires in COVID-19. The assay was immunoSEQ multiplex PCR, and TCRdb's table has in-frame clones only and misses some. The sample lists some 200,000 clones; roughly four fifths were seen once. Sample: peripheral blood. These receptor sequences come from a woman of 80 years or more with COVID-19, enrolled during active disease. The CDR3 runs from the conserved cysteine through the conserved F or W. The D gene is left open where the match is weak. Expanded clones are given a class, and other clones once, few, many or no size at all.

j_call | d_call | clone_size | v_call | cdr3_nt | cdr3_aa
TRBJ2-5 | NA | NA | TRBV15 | TGTGCCACCAGCCTTAAGGGGGGCAGGGAGGGCCAGTACTTC | CATSLKGGREGQYF
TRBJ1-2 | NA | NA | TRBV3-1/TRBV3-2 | TGTGCCAGCAGCCCTAACCCAACAGGGACAACTAACTATGGCTACACCTTC | CASSPNPTGTTNYGYTF
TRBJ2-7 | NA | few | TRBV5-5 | TGTGCCAGCAGAGCAACGGGAGAGCAGTACTTC | CASRATGEQYF
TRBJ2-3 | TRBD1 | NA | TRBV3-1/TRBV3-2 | TGTGCCAGCAGCCCAAGGGGACAGACAGATACGCAGTATTTT | CASSPRGQTDTQYF
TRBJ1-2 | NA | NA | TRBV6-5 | TGTGCCAGCGAGGAGGGGACGGAAAGGTATGGCTACACCTTC | CASEEGTERYGYTF
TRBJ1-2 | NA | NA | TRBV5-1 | TGCGCCAGCAGCTTGGTGGCAGGGATAGTGTATGGCTACACCTTC | CASSLVAGIVYGYTF
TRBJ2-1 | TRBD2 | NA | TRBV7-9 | TGTGCCAGCATGCCACTAGCGGATACTACTACCTCCTACAATGAGCAGTTCTTC | CASMPLADTTTSYNEQFF
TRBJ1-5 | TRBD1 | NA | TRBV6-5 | TGTGCCAGCAGTCCGCAGACAGGGAACGGCCAGCCCCAGCATTTT | CASSPQTGNGQPQHF
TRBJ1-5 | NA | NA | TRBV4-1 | TGCGCCAGCAGCCAGGGAAGCGGGACGGGCCCTGGTCAAGGTCAGCCCCAGCATTTT | CASSQGSGTGPGQGQPQHF
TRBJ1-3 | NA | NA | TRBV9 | TGTGCCAGCAGCCCAAACCAGGGTTCTGGAAACACCATATATTTT | CASSPNQGSGNTIYF
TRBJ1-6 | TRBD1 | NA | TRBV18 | TGTGCCAGCTCACCCACAGGGGTGGATTCACCCCTCCACTTT | CASSPTGVDSPLHF
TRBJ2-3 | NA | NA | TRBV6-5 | TGTGCCAGCAGTTCAGGGATTTCGCAGTATTTT | CASSSGISQYF
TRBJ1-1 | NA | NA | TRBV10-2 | TGCGCCAGCAGTGAGGACAGGAACACTGAAGCTTTCTTT | CASSEDRNTEAFF
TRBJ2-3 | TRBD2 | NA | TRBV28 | TGTGCCAGCACCACGGGAGGGAGAGATACGCAGTATTTT | CASTTGGRDTQYF
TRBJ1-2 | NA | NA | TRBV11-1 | TGTGCCAGCAGCTTAGGTCGAGATGGCTACACCTTC | CASSLGRDGYTF
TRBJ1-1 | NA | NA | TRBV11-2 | TGTGCCAGCAGCTTAGTGGCTAACACTGAAGCTTTCTTT | CASSLVANTEAFF
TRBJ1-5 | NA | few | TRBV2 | TGTGCCAGCAGTGTAGGGAGGCCCCAGCATTTT | CASSVGRPQHF
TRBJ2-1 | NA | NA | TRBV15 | TGTGCCACCAGCAGAGATCCCGACTTCTATGAGCAGTTCTTC | CATSRDPDFYEQFF
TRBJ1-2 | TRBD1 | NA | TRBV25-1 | TGTGCCAGCAGTGAATCAGGAGGGGGCAGGAGCTACACCTTC | CASSESGGGRSYTF
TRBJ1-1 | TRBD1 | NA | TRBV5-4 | TGTGCCAGCAGCGAGGGACAGGGGGCTGGGGCGGCTGAAGCTTTCTTT | CASSEGQGAGAAEAFF
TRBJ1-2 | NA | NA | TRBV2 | TGTGCCAGCAGGCGGGACGACTACTATGGCTACACCTTC | CASRRDDYYGYTF
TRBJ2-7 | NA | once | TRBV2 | TGTGCCAGCGGGGACACCACCTACGAGCAGTACTTC | CASGDTTYEQYF
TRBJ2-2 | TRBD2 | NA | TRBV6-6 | TGTGCCAGCAGCCAGACTAGCGGGAGAGGCGGGGAGCTGTTTTTT | CASSQTSGRGGELFF
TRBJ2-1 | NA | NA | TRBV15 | TGTGCCACCAGCAGAGACAGGATGGGCAATGAGCAGTTCTTC | CATSRDRMGNEQFF
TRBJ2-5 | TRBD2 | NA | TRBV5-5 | TGTGCCAGCAGCTTGGAACCCGGGAGGGGGGAGACCCAGTACTTC | CASSLEPGRGETQYF
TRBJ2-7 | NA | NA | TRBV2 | TGTGCCAGCATCGGCCTTCTAGCGCATAGCTACGAGCAGTACTTC | CASIGLLAHSYEQYF
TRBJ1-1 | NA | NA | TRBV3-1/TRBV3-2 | TGTGCCAGCAGCCTTCGTCCGGGACACAGGTTCTTTGAAGCTTTCTTT | CASSLRPGHRFFEAFF
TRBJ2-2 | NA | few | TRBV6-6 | TGTGCCAGCAGGCGGACAGTGAACACCGGGGAGCTGTTTTTT | CASRRTVNTGELFF
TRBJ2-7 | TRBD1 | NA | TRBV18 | TGTGCCAGCTCACCACCGGCAGGGGGCCTGAGGGAGCAGTACTTC | CASSPPAGGLREQYF
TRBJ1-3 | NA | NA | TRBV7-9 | TGTGCCAGCAGCATCCAGCCCCCAGGGGCTGGAAACACCATATATTTT | CASSIQPPGAGNTIYF
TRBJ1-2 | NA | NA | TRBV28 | TGTGCCAGCAGCATCCCAGGTCACTATGGCTACACCTTC | CASSIPGHYGYTF
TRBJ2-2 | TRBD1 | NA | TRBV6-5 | TGTGCCAGCAAGGGGACAGGGGGCACCGGGGAGCTGTTTTTT | CASKGTGGTGELFF
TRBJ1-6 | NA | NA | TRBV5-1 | TGCGCCAGCAGCTTACTACCGGGACAACTCAATTCACCCCTCCACTTT | CASSLLPGQLNSPLHF
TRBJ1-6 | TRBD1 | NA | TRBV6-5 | TGTGCCAGCAGTTATGGACAGGGAAATTCACCCCTCCACTTT | CASSYGQGNSPLHF
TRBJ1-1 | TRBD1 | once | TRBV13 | TGTGCCAGCAGCTTAGGGGGACAGATAAACACTGAAGCTTTCTTT | CASSLGGQINTEAFF
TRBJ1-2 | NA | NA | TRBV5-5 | TGTGCCAGCAGCTTGACCGGGCAACCGACAGGAGCCGGAGGCTACACCTTC | CASSLTGQPTGAGGYTF
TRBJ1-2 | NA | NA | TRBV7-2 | TGTGCCAGCAGCTCCACAGGTGCTACTAACTATGGCTACACCTTC | CASSSTGATNYGYTF
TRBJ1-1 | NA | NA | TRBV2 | TGTGCCAGCAGTGAAAGCGCCCCGGGAGCTTTCTTT | CASSESAPGAFF
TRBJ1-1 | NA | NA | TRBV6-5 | TGTGCCAGCAGTTACTGGGGGAGGGGCCGCACTGAAGCTTTCTTT | CASSYWGRGRTEAFF
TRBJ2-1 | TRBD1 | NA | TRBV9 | TGTGCCAGCAGCCAGGGGCCGACAGGGAATGTGCAGTTCTTC | CASSQGPTGNVQFF
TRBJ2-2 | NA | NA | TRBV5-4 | TGTGCCAGCAGCTCGGATAGCACGATCGCCGGGGAGCTGTTTTTT | CASSSDSTIAGELFF
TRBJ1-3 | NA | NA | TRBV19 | TGTGCCAGTAGGGCTACAGGCGCTGGAAACACCATATATTTT | CASRATGAGNTIYF
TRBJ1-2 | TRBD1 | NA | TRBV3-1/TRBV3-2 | TGTGCCAGCAGCCAAGCGGGACAGGGGTCTGGCTACACCTTC | CASSQAGQGSGYTF
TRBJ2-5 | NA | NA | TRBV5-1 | TGCGCCAGCAGCTTGGAGGGAGTGGAGACCCAGTACTTC | CASSLEGVETQYF
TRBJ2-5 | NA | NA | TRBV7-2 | TGTGCCAGCAGCTTATACGGGACCCAGTACTTC | CASSLYGTQYF
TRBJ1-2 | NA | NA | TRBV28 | TGTGCCAGCAGCCGGGGCTATGGCTACACCTTC | CASSRGYGYTF
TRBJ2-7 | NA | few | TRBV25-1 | TGTGCCAGCCGACCCGGGGACTTCAGCTCCTACGAGCAGTACTTC | CASRPGDFSSYEQYF
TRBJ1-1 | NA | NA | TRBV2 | TGTGCCAGCAGTTTGATCAGCGGCAACACTGAAGCTTTCTTT | CASSLISGNTEAFF